This TCR beta chain came from a study of blood T cells in healthy people across ages. This clonotype was counted only a few times. A second roughly 6 to 12 cycle PCR used barcoded and J-beta primers. TCRdb fed the 5' RACE reads into MiXCR, producing one record per CDR3 protein. This table holds 700,000 or so distinct CDR3 sequences, 22% found once. Germline CDR1 and CDR2: SQVTM and ANQGSEA. The junction had 16 bases not matched to a gene; V was cut back by 4 bases and J by 7 bases. The length of the CDR3 is 16 residues. The V call is TRBV29-1, the J call TRBJ2-1, with 7 bases that match TRBD2. This receptor was identified in a man aged 70 or older in good health. Material for sequencing was blood. CDR3 sequence: CSVGVGGRAGVNEQFF. The DNA of the CDR3 is TGCAGCGTTGGGGTCGGTGGGAGGGCCGGGGTAAATGAGCAGTTCTTC.